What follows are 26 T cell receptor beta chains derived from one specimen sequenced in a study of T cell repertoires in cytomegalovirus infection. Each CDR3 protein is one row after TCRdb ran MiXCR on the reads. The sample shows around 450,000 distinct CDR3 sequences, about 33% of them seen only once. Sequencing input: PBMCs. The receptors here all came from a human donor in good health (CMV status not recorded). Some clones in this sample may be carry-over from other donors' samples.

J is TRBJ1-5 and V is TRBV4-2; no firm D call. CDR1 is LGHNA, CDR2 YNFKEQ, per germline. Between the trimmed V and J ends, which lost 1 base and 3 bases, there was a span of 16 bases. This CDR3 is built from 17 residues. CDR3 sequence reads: CASSQGRTSTFNQPQHF. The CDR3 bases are TGTGCCAGCAGCCAAGGTAGGACGTCCACCTTCAATCAGCCCCAGCATTTT.

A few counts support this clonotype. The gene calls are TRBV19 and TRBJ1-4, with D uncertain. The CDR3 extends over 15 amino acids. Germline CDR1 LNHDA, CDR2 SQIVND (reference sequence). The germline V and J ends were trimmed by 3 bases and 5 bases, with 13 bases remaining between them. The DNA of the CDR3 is TGTGCCAGTAGTATCGGCGGACGGATCAATGAAAAACTGTTTTTT. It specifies CASSIGGRINEKLFF.

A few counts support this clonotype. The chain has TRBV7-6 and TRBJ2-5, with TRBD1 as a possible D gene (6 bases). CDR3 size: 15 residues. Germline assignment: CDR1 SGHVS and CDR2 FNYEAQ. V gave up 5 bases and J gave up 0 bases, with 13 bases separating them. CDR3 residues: CASSARDTYQETQYF. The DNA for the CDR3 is TGTGCCAGCAGCGCCCGGGACACTTACCAAGAGACCCAGTACTTC.

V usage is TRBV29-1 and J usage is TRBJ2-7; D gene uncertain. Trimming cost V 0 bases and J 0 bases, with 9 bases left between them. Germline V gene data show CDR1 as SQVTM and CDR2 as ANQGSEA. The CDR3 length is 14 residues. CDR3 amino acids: CSVEDLGPSYEQYF. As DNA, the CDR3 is TGCAGCGTTGAAGATCTAGGGCCCTCCTACGAGCAGTACTTC.

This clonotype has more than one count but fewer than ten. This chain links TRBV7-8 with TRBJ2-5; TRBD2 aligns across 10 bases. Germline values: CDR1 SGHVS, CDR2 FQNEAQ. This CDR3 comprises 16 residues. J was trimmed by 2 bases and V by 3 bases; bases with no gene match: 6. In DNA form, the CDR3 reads TGTGCCAGCAGCTTCCTAGCGGGGGCCGATCAAGAGACCCAGTACTTC. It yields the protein CASSFLAGADQETQYF.

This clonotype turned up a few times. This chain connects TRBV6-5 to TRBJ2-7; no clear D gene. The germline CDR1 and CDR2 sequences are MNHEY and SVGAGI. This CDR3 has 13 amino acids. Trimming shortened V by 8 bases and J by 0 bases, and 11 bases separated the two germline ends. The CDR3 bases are TGTGCCAGCGGCTCGGAGCGCTCCTACGAGCAGTACTTC. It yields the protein CASGSERSYEQYF.

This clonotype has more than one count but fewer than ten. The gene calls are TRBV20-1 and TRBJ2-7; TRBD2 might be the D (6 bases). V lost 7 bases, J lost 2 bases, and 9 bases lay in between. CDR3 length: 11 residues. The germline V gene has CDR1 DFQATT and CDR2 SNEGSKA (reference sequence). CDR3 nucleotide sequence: TGCAGTGGTGCGGGGCCCTACGAGCAGTACTTC. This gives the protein CSGAGPYEQYF.

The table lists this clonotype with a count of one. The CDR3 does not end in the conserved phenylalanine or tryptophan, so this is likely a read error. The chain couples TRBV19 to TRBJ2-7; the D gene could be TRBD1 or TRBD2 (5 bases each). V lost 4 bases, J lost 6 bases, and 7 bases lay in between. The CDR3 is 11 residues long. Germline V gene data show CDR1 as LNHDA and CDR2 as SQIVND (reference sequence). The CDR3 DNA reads TGTGCCAGTAGTACAGGGACCGAGCAGTACTTA. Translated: CASSTGTEQYL.

This CDR3 reads CASSLATHRGERDEKLFF. DNA of the CDR3: TGTGCCAGCAGCTTAGCCACCCATCGTGGGGAAAGGGATGAAAAACTGTTTTTT. The V and J genes are TRBV7-6 and TRBJ1-4; D is unresolved. CDR1 is SGHVS and CDR2 is FNYEAQ in the germline V gene. Trimming pared 0 bases from V and 6 bases from J, leaving 20 bases between. The CDR3 loop spans 18 amino acids.

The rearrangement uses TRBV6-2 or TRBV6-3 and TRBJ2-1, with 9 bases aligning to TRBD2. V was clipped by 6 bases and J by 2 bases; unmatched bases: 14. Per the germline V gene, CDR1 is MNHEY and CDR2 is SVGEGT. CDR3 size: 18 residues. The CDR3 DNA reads TGTGCCAGCAGCCCCTGGATTGTAGCGGGGGTAACCTACAATGAGCAGTTCTTC. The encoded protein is CASSPWIVAGVTYNEQFF.

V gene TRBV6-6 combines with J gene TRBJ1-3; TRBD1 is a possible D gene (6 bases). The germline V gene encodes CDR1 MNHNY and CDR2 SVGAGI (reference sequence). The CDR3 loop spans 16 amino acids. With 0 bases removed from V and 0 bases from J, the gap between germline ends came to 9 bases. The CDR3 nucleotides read TGTGCCAGCAGTTACTCGGACAGAGTCTCTGGAAACACCATATATTTT. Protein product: CASSYSDRVSGNTIYF.

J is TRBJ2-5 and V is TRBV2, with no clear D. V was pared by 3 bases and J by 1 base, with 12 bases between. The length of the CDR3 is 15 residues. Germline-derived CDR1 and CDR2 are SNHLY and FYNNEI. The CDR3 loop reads CASSEPFRLQETQYF. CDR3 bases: TGTGCCAGCAGTGAGCCGTTTAGGCTCCAAGAGACCCAGTACTTC.

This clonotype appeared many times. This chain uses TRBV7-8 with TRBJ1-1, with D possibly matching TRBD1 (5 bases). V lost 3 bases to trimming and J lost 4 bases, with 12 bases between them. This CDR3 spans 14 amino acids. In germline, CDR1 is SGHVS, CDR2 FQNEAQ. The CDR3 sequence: CASSFSPGPTEAFF. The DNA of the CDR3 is TGTGCCAGCAGCTTCAGTCCGGGGCCCACTGAAGCTTTCTTT. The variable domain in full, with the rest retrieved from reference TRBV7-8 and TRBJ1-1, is GAGVSQSPRYKVAKRGQDVALRCDPISGHVSLFWYQQALGQGPEFLTYFQNEAQLDKSGLPSDRFFAERPEGSVSTLKIQRTQQEDSAVYLCASSFSPGPTEAFFGQGTRLTVV.

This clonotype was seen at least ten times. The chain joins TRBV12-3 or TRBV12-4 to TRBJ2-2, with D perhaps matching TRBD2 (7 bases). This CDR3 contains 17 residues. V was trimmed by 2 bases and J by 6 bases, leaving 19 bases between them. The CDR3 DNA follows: TGTGCCAGCAGTTTAATCGGTGGGAGCGGGACACCCGGGGAGCTGTTTTTT. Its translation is CASSLIGGSGTPGELFF.

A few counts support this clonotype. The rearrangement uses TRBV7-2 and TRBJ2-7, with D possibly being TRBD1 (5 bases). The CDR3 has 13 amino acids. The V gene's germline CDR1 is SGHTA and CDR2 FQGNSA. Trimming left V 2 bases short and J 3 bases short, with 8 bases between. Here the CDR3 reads CASSLKGNYEQYF. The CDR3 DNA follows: TGTGCCAGCAGCTTAAAGGGGAACTACGAGCAGTACTTC.

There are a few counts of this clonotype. The DNA of the CDR3 is TGTGCCAGCAGCTTAAGAGCGGGGGACCTCTACAATGAGCAGTTCTTC. This gives the protein CASSLRAGDLYNEQFF. V gene TRBV7-3 combines with J gene TRBJ2-1; TRBD2 agrees at 8 bases. With 1 base clipped from V and 3 bases from J, the junction kept 5 bases outside the gene matches. In germline, CDR1 is SGHTA, CDR2 FQGTGA. The CDR3 runs to 16 residues.

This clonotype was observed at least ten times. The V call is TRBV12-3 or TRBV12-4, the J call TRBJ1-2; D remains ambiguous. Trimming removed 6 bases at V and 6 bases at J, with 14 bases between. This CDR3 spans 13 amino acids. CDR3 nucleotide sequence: TGTGCCAGCAGAGAGACCCCGGACGATGGCTACACCTTC. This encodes CASRETPDDGYTF.

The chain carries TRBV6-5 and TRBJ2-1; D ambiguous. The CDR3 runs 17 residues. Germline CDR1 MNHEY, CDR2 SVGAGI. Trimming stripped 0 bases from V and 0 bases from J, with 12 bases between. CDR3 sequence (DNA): TGTGCCAGCAGTTACTCGAATACTCAGAGCTCCTACAATGAGCAGTTCTTC. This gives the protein CASSYSNTQSSYNEQFF.

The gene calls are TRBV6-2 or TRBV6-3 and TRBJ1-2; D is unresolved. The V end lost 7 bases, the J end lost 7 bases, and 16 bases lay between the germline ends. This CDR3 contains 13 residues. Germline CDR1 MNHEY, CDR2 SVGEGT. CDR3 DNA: TGTGCCAGCAAACCCCCGGTGGGCTCTGGCTACACCTTC. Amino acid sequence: CASKPPVGSGYTF.

DNA for the CDR3: TGTGCCAGCAGCCAAGAAAGACAGCTGAACACCGGGGAGCTGTTTTTT. It codes for CASSQERQLNTGELFF. The rearrangement uses TRBV14 and TRBJ2-2; a weak D match, TRBD1 (5 bases). The CDR3 covers 16 residues. Germline V CDR1 and CDR2: SGHDN, FVKESK. The V end was cut by 0 bases, the J end by 1 base, with 9 bases between.

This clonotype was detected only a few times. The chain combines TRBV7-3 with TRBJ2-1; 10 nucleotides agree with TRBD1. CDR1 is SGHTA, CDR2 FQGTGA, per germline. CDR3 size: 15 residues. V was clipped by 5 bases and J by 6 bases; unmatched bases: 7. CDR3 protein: CASSPWDRGGNEQFF. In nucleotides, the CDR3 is TGTGCCAGCAGCCCCTGGGACAGGGGAGGCAATGAGCAGTTCTTC.

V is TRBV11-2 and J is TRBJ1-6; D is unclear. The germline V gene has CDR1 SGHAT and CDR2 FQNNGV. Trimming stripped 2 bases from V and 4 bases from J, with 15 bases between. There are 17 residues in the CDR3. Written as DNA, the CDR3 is TGTGCCAGCAGCTTAAGTCTGAGCATAACGTATAATTCACCCCTCCACTTT. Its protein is CASSLSLSITYNSPLHF.

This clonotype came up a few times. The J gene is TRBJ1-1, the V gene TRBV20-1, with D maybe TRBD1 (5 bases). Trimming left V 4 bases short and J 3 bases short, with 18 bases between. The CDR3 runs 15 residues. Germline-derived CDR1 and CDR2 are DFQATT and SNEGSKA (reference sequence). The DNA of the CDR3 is TGCAGTGCTAACTGGGATCGGACACCTCACACTGAAGCTTTCTTT. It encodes CSANWDRTPHTEAFF.

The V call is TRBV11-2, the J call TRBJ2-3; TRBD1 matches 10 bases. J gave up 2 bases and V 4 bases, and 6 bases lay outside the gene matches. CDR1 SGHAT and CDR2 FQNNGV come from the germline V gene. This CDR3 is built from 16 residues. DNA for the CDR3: TGTGCCAGCAGCTCCAGGACAGGGGGTGCCACAGATACGCAGTATTTT. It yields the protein CASSSRTGGATDTQYF.

For the CDR3, the DNA is TGTGCCAGCACCCTGAGGCGGGGAGAGACCCAGTACTTC. Amino acids: CASTLRRGETQYF. V usage is TRBV7-2 and J usage is TRBJ2-5, with D tentatively TRBD2 (6 bases). Germline V gene sequence: CDR1 SGHTA, CDR2 FQGNSA. Deletions cut 7 bases from V and 4 bases from J, with 13 bases between. The CDR3 is 13 residues long.

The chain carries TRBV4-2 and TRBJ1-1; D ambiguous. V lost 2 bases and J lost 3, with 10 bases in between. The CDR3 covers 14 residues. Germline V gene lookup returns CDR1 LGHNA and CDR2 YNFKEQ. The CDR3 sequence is CASSQTSGDTEAFF. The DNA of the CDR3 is TGTGCCAGCAGCCAAACCTCTGGGGACACTGAAGCTTTCTTT.